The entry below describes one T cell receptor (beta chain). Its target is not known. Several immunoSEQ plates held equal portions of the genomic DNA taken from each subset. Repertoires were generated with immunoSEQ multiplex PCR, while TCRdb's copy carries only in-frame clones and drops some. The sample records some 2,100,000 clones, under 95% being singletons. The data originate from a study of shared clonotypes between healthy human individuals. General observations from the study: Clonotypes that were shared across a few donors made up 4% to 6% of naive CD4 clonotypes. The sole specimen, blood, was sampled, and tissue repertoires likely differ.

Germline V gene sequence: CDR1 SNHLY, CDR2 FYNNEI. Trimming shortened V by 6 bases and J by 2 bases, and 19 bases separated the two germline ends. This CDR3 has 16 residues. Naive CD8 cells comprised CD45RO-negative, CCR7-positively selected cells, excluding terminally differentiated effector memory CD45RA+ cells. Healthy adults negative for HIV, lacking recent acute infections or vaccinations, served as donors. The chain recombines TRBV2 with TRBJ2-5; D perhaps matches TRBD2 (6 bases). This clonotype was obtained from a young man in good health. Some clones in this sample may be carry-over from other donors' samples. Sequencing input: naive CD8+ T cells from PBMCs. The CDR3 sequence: CASSRAPSETQETQYF. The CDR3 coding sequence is TGTGCCAGCAGCAGAGCCCCTAGCGAGACACAAGAGACCCAGTACTTC.